This entry concerns a single T cell receptor beta chain. From germline, CDR1 is MNHEY and CDR2 SVGAGI. This CDR3 has 14 residues. After removal of 4 bases from V and 4 bases from J, the junction contained 5 bases not matched to a gene. Original handling: Nucleated cell counts were estimated from reference gene primer amplification. Only in-frame clones appear in the TCRdb table, and some are missing; sequencing was by immunoSEQ multiplex PCR. The DNA gave D and trimming, while V, J and clone size come from that table. The sample includes about 320,000 clones, around 89% of them seen just once. This sample was taken from a study of blood T cell repertoires in COVID-19. Overall study: PBMCs, B-cell-depleted T cells, or T cells were the source of the cDNA or gDNA that made up the material.

V gene TRBV6-5 combines with J gene TRBJ2-7; 9 bases align to TRBD1. Material for sequencing was peripheral blood. This TCR derives from a man between 18 and 35 years old who had recovered from COVID-19. Here the CDR3 reads CASSSYGQGYEQYF. The CDR3 DNA sequence: TGTGCCAGCAGTTCCTATGGACAGGGGTACGAGCAGTACTTC.